This entry concerns a single TCR beta chain. The data were taken from a study of sequential checkpoint blockade in melanoma. TCRdb's table, derived via immunoSEQ multiplex PCR, lists solely in-frame clones and lacks some. The sample has approximately 6,200 clones, nearly 90% seen once. Stated treatment: randomized to nivolumab then ipilimumab (arm A) or the reverse (arm B). This TCR came from a human donor with melanoma. The material was CD8+ T cells sorted from blood (inferred from file names), obtained from a patient given nivolumab and ipilimumab in sequence.

The CDR3 loop reads CASSLGPRGIYNEQFF. CDR3 bases: TGTGCCAGCAGCTTAGGCCCGAGGGGGATCTACAATGAGCAGTTCTTC. The chain uses TRBV7-2 and TRBJ2-1, with D possibly TRBD1 on 6 matching bases. Trimming pared 1 base from V and 3 bases from J, leaving 13 bases between. The CDR3 is made up of 16 amino acids. The V gene's germline CDR1 is SGHTA and CDR2 FQGNSA.